The source of this T cell receptor beta chain is a study of persistence of HIV-infected CD4 T cells. CDR3 length equals 15 residues. Trimming left V 6 bases short and J 1 base short, with 10 bases between. Germline V gives CDR1 MNHEY, CDR2 SVGAGI. This was the immunoSEQ version 4 assay in survey mode. The table came from immunoSEQ multiplex PCR; TCRdb's copy has only in-frame clones and leaves some out. The sample lists approximately 45,000 clones; approximately 90% were seen once. This nonspecific control used anti-CD3/anti-CD28 bead stimulation of CD4+ T cells. Sorting of responding CD4+ T cells relied on upregulated CD40 ligand together with CD69. As concerns this clone: Its antigen is currently unknown.

The receptor's source is an adult woman with HIV who was CMV-seropositive. The chain is built from TRBV6-5 and TRBJ2-6; possibly TRBD1 or TRBD2 for D (5 bases each). The sequencing here drew on CD4+ T cells sorted from PBMCs after approximately 20-hour stimulation, taken from a patient who received antiretroviral therapy. The CDR3 nucleotides are TGTGCCAGCAGGTGGGACGGATCTGGGGCCAACGTCCTGACTTTC. Translating gives CASRWDGSGANVLTF.